This T cell receptor (beta chain) appears in the sequencing data of a study of regulatory T cells in long-lasting Graves disease (dated by TCRdb to about 2021). Study-level background: Newly diagnosed Graves' disease patients had taken antithyroid drugs for less than 3 months. A total of about 35 samples underwent TCR sequencing, from 13 patients with persistent Graves' disease and roughly 20 patients with newly diagnosed Graves' disease. Patients with persistent Graves' disease were compared with patients with newly diagnosed Graves' disease using TCR sequencing and RNA sequencing of peripheral blood. The study took place in China and was registered as a clinical trial. Study-wide findings and limitations: Because the primary lesion, thyroid tissue, could not be accessed, the study looked at peripheral blood alone. TRBV28, TRBJ1-2 and TRBJ2-5 were preferentially used in persistent disease, while TRBV20-1 and TRBJ2-1 were favored in newly diagnosed disease. The authors noted that the small sample size was a limitation that may lower accuracy. Persistent patients shared more public clonotypes among themselves (around 2,500) than newly diagnosed patients did (approximately 900). Compared with newly diagnosed patients, patients with persistent Graves' disease had lower TCR Shannon entropy and fewer highly expanded clones, which suggests clonal expansion. Only the TCR beta chain was sequenced and analyzed.

Libraries were constructed by multiplex PCR. Instrument on record: Illumina HiSeq 4000. To build TCR beta libraries, CDR3 regions were amplified by Arm-PCR using iRepertoire HTBI primers. Gel purification was performed on PCR products prior to sequencing. As for the original processing: Gene usage analysis of CDR3 amino acid clonotypes used the 62 TRBV and 12 to 15 TRBJ segments found across samples. COPE and FqMerger were used to merge the filtered high-quality paired reads into contigs. BLAST was used to align contigs to IMGT TRBV, TRBD and TRBJ reference genes, and CDR3 was defined according to IMGT. Highly expanded clones were defined as clonotypes with a frequency above 0.1%. Shannon entropy served as the measure of repertoire diversity, while the Gini coefficient captured V-J evenness. Clonotypes shared by more than one individual were considered public. Through fastp at Q25 and MiXCR, TCRdb rebuilt clones from the public reads, retaining in-frame beta chains. For every CDR3 protein sequence, its rows merge into one entry that carries the most common genes and DNA. TCRdb's processing, not the authors', yielded these V and J calls. The sample table shows roughly 610,000 distinct CDR3 sequences, and about 16% are seen once. The top ten hold around a sixth of the sample.

This clonotype was picked up a small number of times. Its cognate antigen has yet to be identified. No base quality values were provided; no much bigger clone lies one nucleotide off. V is reduced by 6 bases and J by 1 base, leaving a spacing of 21 bases between them. The CDR3 measures 17 amino acids from cysteine to phenylalanine. The sequence is cut down to CDR3 DNA, 51 bases in frame from base 1. This sample's time point label indicates: newly diagnosed GD, antithyroid drugs for less than 3 months. For both TCR sequencing and RNA sequencing, RNA was extracted from PBMCs in TRIzol. The diagnosis of Graves' disease was made according to American Thyroid Association guidelines. Patients were recruited from an endocrinology department in Xi'an, China. Each patient gave about 9.1 milliliters of peripheral blood, collected in an EDTA anticoagulant tube. Ficoll Paque Plus density gradient separation was used to isolate PBMCs, and no additional T cell sorting was done. An Agilent 2100 Bioanalyzer and agarose gel were used to assess RNA quality, and a NanoDrop 2000 was used to measure RNA concentration.

This sample also belongs to another study, concerning T cells in Graves' hyperthyroidism and ophthalmopathy. As described in the second report: Graves' hyperthyroidism was defined as stable when no progression to ophthalmopathy occurred over 18 months of follow-up. Hyperthyroidism patients were newly diagnosed, had a disease duration of under 2 months, and were aged 18 to 65 years. The study excluded patients with uncontrolled infections, other autoimmune diseases, pregnancy or lactation. Diagnoses relied on clinical symptoms, serum thyroxine and TRAb, thyroid ultrasound and orbital computed tomography. A first-round RT-PCR of the TCR CDR3 used the HTBI primer set with the Qiagen OneStep RT-PCR kit. Most expanded thyroid clonotypes (frequency above 0.001) were also detected in blood, suggesting blood repertoires may reflect thyroid immune responses. Ophthalmopathy was separated from stable hyperthyroidism by a 13 V-J signature model, with around 90% sensitivity and approximately 81% specificity obtained in cross-validation and 80%/75% obtained in testing. In validation, the model predicted progression to ophthalmopathy with about 71% sensitivity and 72.22% specificity, a median of 6.5 months before onset. To identify TCR V-J signatures that set the groups apart, the researchers used a discovery cohort of about a hundred patients, made up of approximately 43 with Graves' ophthalmopathy and some 56 with stable Graves' hyperthyroidism. Prospective prediction of ophthalmopathy was tested in an independent validation cohort of 18 to 20 hyperthyroidism patients and some 17 patients who later progressed to ophthalmopathy. The 100 or so discovery patients were randomly divided into training and test sets at a 7:3 ratio. Thyroid tissue and blood T-cell repertoires from more than five Graves' hyperthyroidism patients were also compared in the study. Once sampling was done, hyperthyroidism patients were given methimazole at a starting dose of 30 mg daily, whereas ophthalmopathy patients were given high-dose intravenous methylprednisolone. Libraries were constructed in a second round of multiplex PCR, after which size selection and purification were performed. Libraries were sequenced paired-end with 100 bp reads on an Illumina HiSeq2000. SOAPnuke was used to process the raw data, removing reads that contained adapters or uncalled bases, had a mean Phred below 15, or lacked an exact match to the constant primer or identifier. High-quality paired reads were merged with COPE v1.2.5, and unique nucleotide sequences were defined as clonotypes. MiTCR v1.1 was used to align clonotypes to the IMGT TRBV, TRBD and TRBJ reference segments. The analysis included only V-J combinations with a frequency above 0.0001, which together covered more than 99% of the repertoires. The TCS score was defined as F50 (clonal expansion) divided by E x V (chaos), with BLOSUM62-based TCRdist calculated between CDR3 peptides within each V-J. Welch's t-statistics and random forest reduced fewer than 600 V-J features to 13, which were used in a naive Bayes classifier (R e1071). Sample size was not statistically predetermined, and investigators were not blinded to group allocation. The paper reports TCR Vbeta CDR3 sequencing of 135 peripheral blood samples: some 41 ophthalmopathy, fewer than 80 hyperthyroidism and approximately 17 progressor patients.

The source material was peripheral blood mononuclear cells (PBMCs), sampled at new diagnosis, from a patient treated with antithyroid drugs. This sequence originates from a young woman with Graves disease. Donor details come from another sample of the same person, matched by shared clones. Rearrangement joined TRBV12-3 or TRBV12-4 to TRBJ1-2, with TRBD1 tentatively as D gene (5 bases match). CDR3 region: CASSADAFTGHNYGYTF. The DNA reads as follows: TGTGCCAGCAGCGCCGACGCTTTCACAGGTCATAACTATGGCTACACCTTC.